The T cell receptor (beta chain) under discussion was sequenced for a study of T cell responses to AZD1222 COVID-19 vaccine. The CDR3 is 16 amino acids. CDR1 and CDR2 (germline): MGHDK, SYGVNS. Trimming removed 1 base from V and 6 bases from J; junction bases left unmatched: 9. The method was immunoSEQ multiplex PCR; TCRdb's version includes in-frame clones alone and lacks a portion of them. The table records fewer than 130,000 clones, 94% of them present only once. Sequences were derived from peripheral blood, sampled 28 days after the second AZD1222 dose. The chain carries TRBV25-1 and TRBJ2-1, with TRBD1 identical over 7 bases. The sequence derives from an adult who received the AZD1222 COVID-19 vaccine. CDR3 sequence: CASSESPPTGANEQFF. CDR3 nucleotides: TGTGCCAGCAGTGAATCCCCACCCACAGGGGCCAATGAGCAGTTCTTC.